These T cell receptor beta chains were read from a single sample in a study of cytomegalovirus exposure and HLA in healthy donors. The protocol was immunoSEQ multiplex PCR, while the TCRdb copy is restricted to in-frame clones and leaves out a portion. The sample lists 130,000 or so clones, roughly 74% occurring once. The sample taken for sequencing was PBMCs. All receptors come from a man between 40 and 49 years old in good health and CMV-seronegative. CDR3s include the opening cysteine and the closing phenylalanine or tryptophan.

TRBV9	14	TRBJ1-5	CASSVGQGNQPQHF
TRBV21-1	15	TRBJ2-5	CASSPRGQWRGTQYF
TRBV11-2	14	TRBJ2-1	CASSLGGAFGEQFF
TRBV19	17	TRBJ2-2	CASRELAGAANTGELFF
TRBV6-5	15	TRBJ2-1	CASNSGTSGAYEQFF
TRBV5-1	17	TRBJ2-1	CASSLDRWDRGYNEQFF
TRBV7-2	13	TRBJ1-2	CAEGGRSGYGYTF
TRBV5-1	17	TRBJ2-1	CASSRSAGERSYNEQFF
TRBV5-6	17	TRBJ1-6	CASSLSGGLSYNSPLHF
TRBV11-1	16	TRBJ1-1	CASSPLRGQAGTEAFF
TRBV7-9	18	TRBJ2-3	CSSSSRIDSGGSTDTQYF
TRBV7-9	12	TRBJ2-7	CASRSDSYEQYF
TRBV14	17	TRBJ1-5	CASSLLTGGIGNQPQHF
TRBV28	13	TRBJ1-1	CASRPGHNTEAFF
TRBV15	12	TRBJ1-2	CATSRDPYGYTF
TRBV13	13	TRBJ1-3	CASSLTSGNTIYF
TRBV5-4	12	TRBJ1-3	CASSTEGTGIYF
TRBV4-1	18	TRBJ1-5	CASSHPRAVGGGLQPQHF
TRBV19	13	TRBJ1-2	CASSMGTNYGYTF
TRBV5-1	14	TRBJ1-1	CASSSPTGETEAFF
TRBV11-2	16	TRBJ2-5	CASSLDRGRGRETQYF
TRBV9	15	TRBJ2-3	CASSAGTSPTDTQYF
TRBV7-3	15	TRBJ1-2	CASSFLHEGVDGYTF
TRBV9	14	TRBJ2-5	CASSVGEVQETQYF
TRBV7-2	13	TRBJ1-4	CASSRDRDGKLFF
TRBV7-3	17	TRBJ2-2	CASSPTRDSANTGELFF
TRBV29-1	15	TRBJ2-7	CSVVVSGVRTYEQYF
TRBV28	16	TRBJ2-5	CASSLYAGGVGETQYF
TRBV6-5	15	TRBJ1-5	CASSRTRDRNQPQHF